The 14 T cell receptor beta chains below were found in one sample sequenced in a study of blood T cells in healthy people across ages (dated by TCRdb to 2013 to 2016). The library relied on 5' RACE. Sequencing used an Illumina HiSeq 2500. A second PCR of roughly 7 to 11 cycles was run with a J-beta primer mix and a sample-barcoded 5' primer. TCRdb reprocessing: public reads trimmed at Q25 with fastp, clones called with MiXCR, in-frame beta chains kept. Entries that share a CDR3 protein sequence are merged under the most common genes and DNA. The sample profile shows 650,000 to 1,000,000 distinct CDR3 sequences; about half of them were found once. The top ten constitute 15% to 20% of the sample. The material sequenced was blood. The source is an elderly man in good health.

J is TRBJ2-4 and V is TRBV7-2; TRBD2 is a possible D gene (6 bases). TRBJ2-7 matches the DNA end more closely, so the J call is doubtful. The CDR3 spans 15 residues. Germline lookup yields CDR1 SGHTA and CDR2 FQGNSA. In DNA form, the CDR3 reads TGTGCCACCAGTGCCTCCGTGGGAGGCTCGGGCGAGCAGTACTTC. Translated, it gives CATSASVGGSGEQYF.

This clonotype was seen at least ten times. The gene calls are TRBV27 and TRBJ1-4; D is unclear. Germline CDR1 MNHEY, CDR2 SMNVEV (reference sequence). This CDR3 comprises 16 residues. V dropped 0 bases and J dropped 7 bases, with 15 bases sitting between them. The CDR3 sequence: CASSLSKGGDFEKLFF. CDR3 bases: TGTGCCAGCAGTTTATCGAAGGGTGGGGATTTTGAAAAACTGTTTTTT.

The CDR3 DNA sequence: TGTGCCAGCAGTCGGCGTGAGGGGCGCGGCTACACCTTC. The encoded protein is CASSRREGRGYTF. The rearrangement joins TRBV6-5 to TRBJ1-2; tentative D call: TRBD1 (5 bases). Germline CDR1 MNHEY, CDR2 SVGAGI. The ends were cut back, 5 bases at V and 8 bases at J, with 15 bases in the middle. The CDR3 is made up of 13 amino acids.

The chain combines TRBV20-1 with TRBJ2-1; 7 nucleotides align to TRBD2. CDR1 DFQATT and CDR2 SNEGSKA come from the germline V gene (reference sequence). The junction had 11 bases not matched to a gene; V was cut back by 2 bases and J by 7 bases. The length of the CDR3 is 15 residues. The CDR3 region is CSARFSGVRGNEQFF. The CDR3 coding sequence is TGCAGTGCTAGATTCAGCGGGGTCCGCGGGAATGAGCAGTTCTTC.

The gene calls are TRBV6-6 and TRBJ2-7; the D gene is possibly TRBD1 (5 bases). V gave up 2 bases and J gave up 3 bases, with 14 bases separating them. There are 15 residues in the CDR3. The V gene's germline CDR1 is MNHNY and CDR2 SVGAGI (reference sequence). CDR3 DNA: TGTGCCAGCAGTTACCCCGGCGGACAAGACTACGAGCAGTACTTC. Residues: CASSYPGGQDYEQYF.

This clonotype was counted between two and nine times. J is TRBJ2-1 and V is TRBV5-1; the match to TRBD2 covers 7 bases. Trimming removed 0 bases from V and 7 bases from J; junction bases left unmatched: 10. The CDR3 is 16 amino acids. Germline lookup yields CDR1 SGHRS and CDR2 YFSETQ. The CDR3, as DNA: TGCGCCAGCAGCTTGGGGCGGGAGCGGTCGGGAAATGAGCAGTTCTTC. Amino acids: CASSLGRERSGNEQFF.

This clonotype was counted only a few times. The V and J genes are TRBV2 and TRBJ2-5; D unresolved. V was pared by 3 bases and J by 5 bases, with 10 bases between. CDR1 and CDR2 from the germline V gene are SNHLY and FYNNEI. The CDR3 extends over 13 amino acids. The DNA of the CDR3 is TGTGCCAGCAGTGATCCCGGGTTGGAGACCCAGTACTTC. Its protein product is CASSDPGLETQYF.

This chain joins TRBV27 and TRBJ1-4, with TRBD1 as a possible D gene (5 bases). The CDR3 loop spans 15 amino acids. Germline assignment: CDR1 MNHEY and CDR2 SMNVEV (reference sequence). V gave up 6 bases and J gave up 3 bases, with 14 bases separating them. The CDR3 loop is CASRAGGASNEKLFF. Written as DNA, the CDR3 is TGTGCCAGCAGGGCCGGAGGGGCTTCTAATGAAAAACTGTTTTTT. The variable domain in full, with the rest retrieved from reference TRBV27 and TRBJ1-4, is EAQVTQNPRYLITVTGKKLTVTCSQNMNHEYMSWYRQDPGLGLRQIYYSMNVEVTDKGDVPEGYKVSRKEKRNFPLILESPSPNQTSLYFCASRAGGASNEKLFFGSGTQLSVL.

The chain uses TRBV7-9 and TRBJ2-3; no clear D gene. The germline gives CDR1 SEHNR, CDR2 FQNEAQ (reference sequence). The germline V and J ends were trimmed by 3 bases and 6 bases, with 13 bases remaining between them. The length of the CDR3 is 14 residues. The CDR3 coding sequence is TGTGCCAGCAGCTTTGGCCGACATGGCGATACGCAGTATTTT. This encodes CASSFGRHGDTQYF.

This rearrangement joins TRBV12-3 or TRBV12-4 to TRBJ2-5; 10 nucleotides agree with TRBD2. The J call may be incorrect, as the DNA end agrees better with TRBJ2-7. There are 13 residues in the CDR3. CDR3 sequence: CASTRGTSDEQYF. The CDR3 DNA follows: TGTGCCAGCACCCGTGGGACTAGCGACGAGCAGTACTTC.

This clonotype was counted between two and nine times. The genes are TRBV7-9 and TRBJ2-1; D unresolved. V lost 10 bases, J lost 6 bases, and 13 bases lay in between. From germline, CDR1 is SEHNR and CDR2 FQNEAQ (reference sequence). CDR3 length: 12 amino acids. CDR3 bases: TGTGCCACCCTTCGGCCCGTCAATGAGCAGTTCTTC. This codes for CATLRPVNEQFF.

This chain connects TRBV12-3 or TRBV12-4 to TRBJ2-3, with TRBD2 as a possible D gene (6 bases). The germline V and J ends were trimmed by 1 base and 0 bases, with 17 bases remaining between them. CDR3 length: 18 residues. This CDR3 is CASSLGRAVAVSTDTQYF. The CDR3 DNA follows: TGTGCCAGCAGTTTAGGAAGGGCAGTAGCGGTTAGCACAGATACGCAGTATTTT.

The rearrangement uses TRBV20-1 and TRBJ2-7; possible D gene TRBD2, 6 bases. V gave up 1 base and J gave up 1 base, with 14 bases separating them. This CDR3 has 15 amino acids. CDR1 is DFQATT, CDR2 SNEGSKA, per germline (reference sequence). DNA of the CDR3: TGCAGTGCTAGAGGAGGAGGGAAACCGTCCTACGAGCAGTACTTC. This sequence encodes CSARGGGKPSYEQYF.

As DNA, the CDR3 is TGCAGTGCTACCACAGGGGGCGCAGGAGATACGCAGTATTTT. Encoded protein: CSATTGGAGDTQYF. V and J are TRBV20-1 and TRBJ2-3; TRBD1 matches at 9 bases. CDR1 DFQATT and CDR2 SNEGSKA come from the germline V gene (reference sequence). J gave up 5 bases and V 4 bases, and 7 bases lay outside the gene matches. The CDR3 contains 14 residues.